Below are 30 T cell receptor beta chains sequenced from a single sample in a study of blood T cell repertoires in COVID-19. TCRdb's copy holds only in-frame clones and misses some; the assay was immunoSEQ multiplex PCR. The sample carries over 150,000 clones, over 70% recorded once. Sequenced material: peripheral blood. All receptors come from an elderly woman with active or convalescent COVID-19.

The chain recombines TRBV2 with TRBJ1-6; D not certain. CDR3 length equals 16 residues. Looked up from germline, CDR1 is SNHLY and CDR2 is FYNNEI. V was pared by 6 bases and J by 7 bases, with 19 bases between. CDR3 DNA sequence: TGTGCCAGCAGCCAATCCTCCAACCCCGAGAATTCACCCCTCCACTTT. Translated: CASSQSSNPENSPLHF.

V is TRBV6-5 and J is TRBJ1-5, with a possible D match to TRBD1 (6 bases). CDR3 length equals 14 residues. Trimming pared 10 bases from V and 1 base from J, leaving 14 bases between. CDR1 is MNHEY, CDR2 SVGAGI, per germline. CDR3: CATSQGMSNQPQHF. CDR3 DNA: TGTGCCACCTCTCAGGGGATGAGCAATCAGCCCCAGCATTTT.

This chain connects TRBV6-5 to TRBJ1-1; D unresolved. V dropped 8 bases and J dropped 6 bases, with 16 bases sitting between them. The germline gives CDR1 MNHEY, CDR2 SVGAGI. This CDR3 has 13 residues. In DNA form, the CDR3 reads TGTGCCAGCGGGTTTCGAGGTGAATCTGAAGCTTTCTTT. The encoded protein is CASGFRGESEAFF.

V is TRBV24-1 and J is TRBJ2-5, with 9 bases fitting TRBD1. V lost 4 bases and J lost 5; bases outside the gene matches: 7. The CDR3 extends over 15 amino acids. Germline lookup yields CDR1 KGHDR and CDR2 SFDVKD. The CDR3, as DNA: TGTGCCACCAGTGAGACTGGGACAGGGACGGAGACCCAGTACTTC. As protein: CATSETGTGTETQYF.

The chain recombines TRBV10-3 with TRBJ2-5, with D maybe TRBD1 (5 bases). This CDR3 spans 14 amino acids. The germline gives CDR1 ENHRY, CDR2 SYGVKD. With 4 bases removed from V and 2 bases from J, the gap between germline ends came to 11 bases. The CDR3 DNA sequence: TGTGCCATCAGTGGGACACCCTCTCAAGAGACCCAGTACTTC. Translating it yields CAISGTPSQETQYF.

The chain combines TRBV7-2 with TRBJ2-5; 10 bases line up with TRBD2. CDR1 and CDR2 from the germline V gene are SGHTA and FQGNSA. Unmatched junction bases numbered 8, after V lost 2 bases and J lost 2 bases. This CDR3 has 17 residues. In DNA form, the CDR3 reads TGTGCCAGCAGCTTAAGTCCCCCAGCGGGGGGGCAAGAGACCCAGTACTTC. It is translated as CASSLSPPAGGQETQYF.

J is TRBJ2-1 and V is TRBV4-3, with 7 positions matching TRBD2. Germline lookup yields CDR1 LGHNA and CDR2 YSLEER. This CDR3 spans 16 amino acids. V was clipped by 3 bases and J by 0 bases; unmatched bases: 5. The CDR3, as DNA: TGCGCCAGCAGCCAGGAAGCGGGAAACTCCTACAATGAGCAGTTCTTC. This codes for CASSQEAGNSYNEQFF.

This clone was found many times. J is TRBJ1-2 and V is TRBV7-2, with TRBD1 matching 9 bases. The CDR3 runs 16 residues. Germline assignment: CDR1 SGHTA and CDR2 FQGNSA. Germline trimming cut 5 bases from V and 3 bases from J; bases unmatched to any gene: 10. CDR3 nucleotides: TGTGCCAGCAGCCTATGGACAGGGGCGTTTGACTATGGCTACACCTTC. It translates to CASSLWTGAFDYGYTF.

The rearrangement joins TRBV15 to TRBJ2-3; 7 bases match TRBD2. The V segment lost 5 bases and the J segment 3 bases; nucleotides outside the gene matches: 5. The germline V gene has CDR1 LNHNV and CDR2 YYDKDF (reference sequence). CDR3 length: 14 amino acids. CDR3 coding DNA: TGTGCCACCAGCGGGGGGGTAGGTACAGATACGCAGTATTTT. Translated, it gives CATSGGVGTDTQYF.

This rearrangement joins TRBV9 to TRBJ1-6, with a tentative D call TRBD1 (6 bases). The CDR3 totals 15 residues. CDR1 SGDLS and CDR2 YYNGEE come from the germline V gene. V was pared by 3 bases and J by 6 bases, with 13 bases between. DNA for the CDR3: TGTGCCAGCAGCGGCCAACAGGGTTTTAATTCACCCCTCCACTTT. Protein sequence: CASSGQQGFNSPLHF.

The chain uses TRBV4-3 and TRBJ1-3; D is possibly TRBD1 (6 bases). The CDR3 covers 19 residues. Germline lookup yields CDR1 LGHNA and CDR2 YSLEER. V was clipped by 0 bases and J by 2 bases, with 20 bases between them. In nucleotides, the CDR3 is TGCGCCAGCAGCCAAGAAGGGGGAACATTACTCGGGGCTGGAAACACCATATATTTT. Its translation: CASSQEGGTLLGAGNTIYF.

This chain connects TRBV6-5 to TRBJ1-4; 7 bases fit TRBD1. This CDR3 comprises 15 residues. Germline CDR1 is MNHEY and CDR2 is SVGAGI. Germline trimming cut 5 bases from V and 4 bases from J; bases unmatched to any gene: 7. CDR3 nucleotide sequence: TGTGCCAGCAGTCTACAGGGGATAGGTAATGAAAAACTGTTTTTT. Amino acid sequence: CASSLQGIGNEKLFF.

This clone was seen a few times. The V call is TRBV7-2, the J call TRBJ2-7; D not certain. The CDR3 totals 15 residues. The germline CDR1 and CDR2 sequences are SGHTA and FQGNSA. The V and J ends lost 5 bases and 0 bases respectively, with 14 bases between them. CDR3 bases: TGTGCCAGCAGCCCGACTCCCTCTCCCTCCTACGAGCAGTACTTC. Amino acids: CASSPTPSPSYEQYF.

CDR3 residues: CSVGPGGENGYTF. The CDR3 DNA reads as TGCAGCGTTGGCCCCGGGGGAGAAAATGGCTACACCTTC. The chain links TRBV29-1 to TRBJ1-2; TRBD1 might be the D (5 bases). Trimming stripped 4 bases from V and 6 bases from J, with 15 bases between. The CDR3 consists of 13 residues. The germline V gene has CDR1 SQVTM and CDR2 ANQGSEA.

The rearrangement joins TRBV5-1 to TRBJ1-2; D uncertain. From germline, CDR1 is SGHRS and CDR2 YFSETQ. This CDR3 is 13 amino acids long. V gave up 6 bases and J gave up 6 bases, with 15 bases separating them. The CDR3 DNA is TGCGCCAGCACCCCATCCCTCGGGGATGGCTACACCTTC. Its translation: CASTPSLGDGYTF.

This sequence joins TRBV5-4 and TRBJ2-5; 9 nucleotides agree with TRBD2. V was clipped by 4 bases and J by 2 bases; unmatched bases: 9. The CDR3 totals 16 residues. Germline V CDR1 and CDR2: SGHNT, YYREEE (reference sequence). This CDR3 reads CASSRVGLAGQETQYF. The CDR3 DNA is TGTGCCAGCAGCCGCGTGGGGCTAGCGGGACAAGAGACCCAGTACTTC.

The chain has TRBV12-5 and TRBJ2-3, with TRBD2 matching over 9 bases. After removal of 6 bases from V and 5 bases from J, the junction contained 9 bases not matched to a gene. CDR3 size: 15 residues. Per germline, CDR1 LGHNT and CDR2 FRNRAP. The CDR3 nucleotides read TGTGCTAGTGGCCGCGGGGGGGCCGGCGGAGATACGCAGTATTTT. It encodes CASGRGGAGGDTQYF. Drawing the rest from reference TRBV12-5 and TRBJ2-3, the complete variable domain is DARVTQTPRHKVTEMGQEVTMRCQPILGHNTVFWYRQTMMQGLELLAYFRNRAPLDDSGMPKDRFSAEMPDATLATLKIQPSEPRDSAVYFCASGRGGAGGDTQYFGPGTRLTVL.

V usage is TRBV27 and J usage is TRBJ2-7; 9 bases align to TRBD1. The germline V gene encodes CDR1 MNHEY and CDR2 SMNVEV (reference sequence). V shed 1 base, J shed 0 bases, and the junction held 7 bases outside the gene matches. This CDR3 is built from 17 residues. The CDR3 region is CASSLFAGTGLSYEQYF. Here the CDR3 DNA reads TGTGCCAGCAGTTTATTCGCCGGGACAGGGCTCTCCTACGAGCAGTACTTC.

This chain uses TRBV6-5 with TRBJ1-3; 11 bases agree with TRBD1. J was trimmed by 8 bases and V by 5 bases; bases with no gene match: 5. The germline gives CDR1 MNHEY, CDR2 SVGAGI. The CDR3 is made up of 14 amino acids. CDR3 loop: CASSTPGQGDTIYF. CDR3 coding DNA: TGTGCCAGCAGTACTCCGGGACAGGGGGACACCATATATTTT.

This chain's CDR3 is CASRYMGQGVVEQYF. Here the CDR3 DNA reads TGTGCCAGCAGGTACATGGGACAGGGGGTAGTCGAGCAGTACTTC. V is TRBV6-5 and J is TRBJ2-7, with 11 nucleotides matching TRBD1. The CDR3 length is 15 residues. V gave up 6 bases and J gave up 6 bases; unmatched junction bases: 10. Looked up from germline, CDR1 is MNHEY and CDR2 is SVGAGI.

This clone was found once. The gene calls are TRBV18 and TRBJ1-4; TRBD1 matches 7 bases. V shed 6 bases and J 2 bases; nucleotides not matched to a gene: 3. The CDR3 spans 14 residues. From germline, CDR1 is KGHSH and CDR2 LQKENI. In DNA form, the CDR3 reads TGTGCCAGCTCTGTGACAGGGACTAATGAAAAACTGTTTTTT. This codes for CASSVTGTNEKLFF.

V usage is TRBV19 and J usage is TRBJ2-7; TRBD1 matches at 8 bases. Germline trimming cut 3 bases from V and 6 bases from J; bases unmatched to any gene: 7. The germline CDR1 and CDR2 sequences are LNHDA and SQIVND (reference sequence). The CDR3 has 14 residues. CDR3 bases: TGTGCCAGTAGTATCCCGGACAGGGCGGGCGAGCAGTACTTC. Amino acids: CASSIPDRAGEQYF.

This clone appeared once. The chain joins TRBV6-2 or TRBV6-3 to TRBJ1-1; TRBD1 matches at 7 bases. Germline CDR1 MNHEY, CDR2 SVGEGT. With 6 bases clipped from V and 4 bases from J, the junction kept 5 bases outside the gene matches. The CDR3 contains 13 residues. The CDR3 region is CASRPQGGTEAFF. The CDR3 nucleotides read TGTGCCAGCAGACCTCAGGGGGGCACTGAAGCTTTCTTT.

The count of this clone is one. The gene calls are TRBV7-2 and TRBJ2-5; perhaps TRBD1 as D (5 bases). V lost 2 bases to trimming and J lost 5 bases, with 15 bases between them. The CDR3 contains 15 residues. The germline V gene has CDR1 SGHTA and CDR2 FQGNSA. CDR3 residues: CASSLYRPGMETQYF. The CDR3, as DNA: TGTGCCAGCAGCTTATACAGGCCGGGCATGGAGACCCAGTACTTC.

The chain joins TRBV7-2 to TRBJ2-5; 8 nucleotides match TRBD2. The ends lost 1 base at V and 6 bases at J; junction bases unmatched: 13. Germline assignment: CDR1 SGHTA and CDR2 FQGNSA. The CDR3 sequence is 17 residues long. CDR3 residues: CASSLGWGSGASKTQYF. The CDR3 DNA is TGTGCCAGCAGCTTAGGGTGGGGTAGCGGGGCCTCGAAGACCCAGTACTTC.

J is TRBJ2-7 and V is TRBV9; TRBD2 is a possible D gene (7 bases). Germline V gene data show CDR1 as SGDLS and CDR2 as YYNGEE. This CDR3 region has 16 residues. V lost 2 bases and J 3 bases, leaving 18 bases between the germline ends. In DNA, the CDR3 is TGTGCCAGCAGCGTGGGAGGGGGGCTAGATAACTACGAGCAGTACTTC. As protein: CASSVGGGLDNYEQYF.

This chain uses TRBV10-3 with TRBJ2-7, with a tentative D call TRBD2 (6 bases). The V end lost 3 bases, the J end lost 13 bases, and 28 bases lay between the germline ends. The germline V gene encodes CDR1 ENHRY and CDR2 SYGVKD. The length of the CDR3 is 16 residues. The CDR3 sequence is CAISEYLGSGGVGCYF. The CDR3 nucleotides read TGTGCCATCAGTGAATATCTGGGCAGCGGAGGGGTCGGGTGTTACTTC.

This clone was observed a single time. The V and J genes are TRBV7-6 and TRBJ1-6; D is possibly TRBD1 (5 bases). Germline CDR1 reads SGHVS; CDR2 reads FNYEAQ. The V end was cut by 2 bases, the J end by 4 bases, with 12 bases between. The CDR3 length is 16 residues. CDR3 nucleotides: TGTGCCAGCAGCTTAAAGACGGCAGGGTATAATTCACCCCTCCACTTT. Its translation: CASSLKTAGYNSPLHF.

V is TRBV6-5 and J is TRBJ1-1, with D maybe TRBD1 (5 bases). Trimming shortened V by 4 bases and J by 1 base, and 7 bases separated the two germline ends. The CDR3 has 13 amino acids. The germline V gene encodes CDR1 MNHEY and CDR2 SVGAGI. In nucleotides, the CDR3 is TGTGCCAGCAGTTTGACAGAGAACACTGAAGCTTTCTTT. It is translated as CASSLTENTEAFF.

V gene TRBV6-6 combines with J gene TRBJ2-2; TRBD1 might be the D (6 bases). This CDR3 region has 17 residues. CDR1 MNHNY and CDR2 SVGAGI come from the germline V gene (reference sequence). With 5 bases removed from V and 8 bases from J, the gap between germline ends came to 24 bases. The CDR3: CASSPPKGDIAPGELFF. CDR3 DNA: TGTGCCAGCAGTCCTCCCAAGGGGGACATAGCACCGGGGGAGCTGTTTTTT.